The next 24 T cell receptor beta chains were all read from a single sample in a study of PD-L1 blockade in urothelial cancer. This sample's time point: peripheral blood 6 weeks after treatment start. The repertoire was sequenced with immunoSEQ multiplex PCR; TCRdb's copy has only in-frame clones and lacks some. The data contain 35,000 to 45,000 clones, about 89% of them seen just once; the ten biggest clones take up less than 8%. Specimen: PBMCs, collected around atezolizumab (anti-PD-L1) treatment. The source is a man between 65 and 79 years old with urothelial cancer.

The rearrangement links TRBV7-9 to TRBJ2-3; D may be TRBD1 (6 bases). This CDR3 region has 15 residues. V was shortened by 5 bases and J by 5 bases, with 17 bases between the two germline ends. Germline CDR1 SEHNR, CDR2 FQNEAQ (reference sequence). The CDR3, as DNA: TGTGCCAGCAGCCCTAGCCAACAGGGTGGAGATACGCAGTATTTT. Its translation is CASSPSQQGGDTQYF. The variable domain in full, completed from reference TRBV7-9 and TRBJ2-3, reads DTGVSQNPRHKITKRGQNVTFRCDPISEHNRLYWYRQTLGQGPEFLTYFQNEAQLEKSRLLSDRFSAERPKGSFSTLEIQRTEQGDSAMYLCASSPSQQGGDTQYFGPGTRLTVL.

The chain recombines TRBV6-1 with TRBJ1-1, with D possibly TRBD1 on 5 matching bases. The CDR3 consists of 14 residues. Between the trimmed V and J ends, which lost 10 bases and 0 bases, there was a span of 15 bases. Germline lookup yields CDR1 MNHNS and CDR2 SASEGT. DNA for the CDR3: TGTGCCACCCGGGGGAGCGGCGTGAACACTGAAGCTTTCTTT. As protein: CATRGSGVNTEAFF.

This clone was detected only once. The CDR3 region has the DNA TGTGCCAGCAGTGTCGCAGCACAGGGTCCGGGCACAGATACGCAGTATTTT. Protein product: CASSVAAQGPGTDTQYF. The chain combines TRBV6-1 with TRBJ2-3; possible D gene TRBD1, 6 bases. The CDR3 extends over 17 amino acids. Germline assignment: CDR1 MNHNS and CDR2 SASEGT. V was pared by 4 bases and J by 1 base, with 18 bases between.

This clone appeared once. V gene TRBV12-5 combines with J gene TRBJ2-7; the match to TRBD1 covers 9 bases. The CDR3 runs 14 residues. Germline trimming cut 7 bases from V and 4 bases from J; bases unmatched to any gene: 8. Per the germline V gene, CDR1 is LGHNT and CDR2 is FRNRAP. CDR3 in amino acids: CASASRDREYEQYF. The CDR3 bases are TGTGCTAGTGCTTCGAGGGACAGGGAGTACGAGCAGTACTTC.

The V gene is TRBV10-2, the J gene TRBJ2-7; the match to TRBD2 covers 15 bases. This CDR3 contains 21 residues. Germline CDR1 and CDR2: WSHSY and SAAADI. The trim removed 0 bases at V and 6 bases at J, leaving 18 bases unmatched. The CDR3 bases are TGCGCCAGCAGTGAGTCAGGGGCGGGGACTAGCGGGAGGATTCCAAGTTCCGAGCAGTACTTC. It translates to CASSESGAGTSGRIPSSEQYF.

CDR3 bases: TGTGCCAGCAGACCCTCAGGGGGCGGTCAGCCCCAGCATTTT. Translating it yields CASRPSGGGQPQHF. The chain has TRBV6-5 and TRBJ1-5; the match to TRBD1 covers 8 bases. CDR1 MNHEY and CDR2 SVGAGI come from the germline V gene. J gave up 6 bases and V 6 bases, and 7 bases lay outside the gene matches. This CDR3 is built from 14 residues.

The chain has TRBV6-5 and TRBJ2-5; perhaps TRBD2 as D (5 bases). The V gene lost 6 bases and the J gene lost 4 bases, with 15 bases spanning the gap. This CDR3 has 14 residues. From germline, CDR1 is MNHEY and CDR2 SVGAGI. The CDR3 region is CASRDGMYAETQYF. CDR3 nucleotides: TGTGCCAGCAGGGACGGGATGTATGCAGAGACCCAGTACTTC.

The sample holds a few counts of this clone. In DNA, the CDR3 is TGCAGCGTTGGGAGGGTCAATGAGCAGTTCTTC. The encoded protein is CSVGRVNEQFF. The chain links TRBV29-1 to TRBJ2-1; D is perhaps TRBD2 (6 bases). This CDR3 has 11 amino acids. V shed 4 bases and J shed 6 bases, with 7 bases lying between them. Per germline, CDR1 SQVTM and CDR2 ANQGSEA.

The rearrangement uses TRBV7-9 and TRBJ2-3, with 13 positions matching TRBD2. Germline V gives CDR1 SEHNR, CDR2 FQNEAQ (reference sequence). Germline trimming cut 6 bases from V and 0 bases from J; bases unmatched to any gene: 12. CDR3 length equals 19 residues. CDR3 in amino acids: CASRPLAGGSSGSTDTQYF. In DNA, the CDR3 is TGTGCCAGCAGACCACTAGCGGGAGGGTCCTCTGGTAGCACAGATACGCAGTATTTT.

This chain uses TRBV9 with TRBJ2-5; 7 bases map to TRBD2. The V segment lost 2 bases and the J segment 5 bases; nucleotides outside the gene matches: 6. The V gene's germline CDR1 is SGDLS and CDR2 YYNGEE. The CDR3 is made up of 14 amino acids. The CDR3 DNA is TGTGCCAGCAGCGTGCCCGGGGAGGGGGAGACCCAGTACTTC. It translates to CASSVPGEGETQYF.

This clone was seen once. The chain employs TRBV7-9 and TRBJ2-5, with 11 bases lining up with TRBD2. This CDR3 has 18 amino acids. The junction had 10 bases not matched to a gene; V was cut back by 1 base and J by 3 bases. CDR1 is SEHNR, CDR2 FQNEAQ, per germline (reference sequence). The CDR3 spells CASSLGVPTSGREETQYF. CDR3 coding DNA: TGTGCCAGCAGCTTAGGGGTCCCCACTAGCGGGAGAGAAGAGACCCAGTACTTC.

J is TRBJ2-1 and V is TRBV28; 8 nucleotides match TRBD1. The V and J ends lost 6 bases and 4 bases, in that order; junction bases with no gene match: 8. The CDR3 length is 15 residues. Germline-derived CDR1 and CDR2 are MDHEN and SYDVKM. The DNA of the CDR3 is TGTGCCAGCAGACCAGGTGGACAGGGTTACAATGAGCAGTTCTTC. This translates into CASRPGGQGYNEQFF.

CDR3 bases: TGCGCCAGCAGACAAATGAACACTGAAGCTTTCTTT. Translating it yields CASRQMNTEAFF. The chain uses TRBV10-2 and TRBJ1-1; no firm D call. V shed 6 bases and J shed 0 bases, with 5 bases lying between them. This CDR3 region has 12 residues. The germline V gene encodes CDR1 WSHSY and CDR2 SAAADI.

V is TRBV28 and J is TRBJ2-3; no clear D gene. V was cut by 6 bases and J by 6 bases, with 7 bases left in between. This CDR3 is 11 amino acids long. CDR1 is MDHEN and CDR2 is SYDVKM in the germline V gene. For the CDR3, the DNA is TGTGCCAGCAGCCTGGAGGATACGCAGTATTTT. It is translated as CASSLEDTQYF. Complete variable domain (other parts from reference TRBV28 and TRBJ2-3): DVKVTQSSRYLVKRTGEKVFLECVQDMDHENMFWYRQDPGLGLRLIYFSYDVKMKEKGDIPEGYSVSREKKERFSLILESASTNQTSMYLCASSLEDTQYFGPGTRLTVL.

This chain links TRBV15 with TRBJ1-1, with D tentatively TRBD1 (6 bases). Trimming removed 4 bases from V and 5 bases from J, with 14 bases in between. This CDR3 spans 14 amino acids. Germline CDR1 LNHNV, CDR2 YYDKDF (reference sequence). As DNA, the CDR3 is TGTGCCACCAGCACCGCCGGGAGGGGGACTGAAGCTTTCTTT. This sequence encodes CATSTAGRGTEAFF.

This clone is a singleton in its sample. The chain has TRBV18 and TRBJ2-7, with 9 nucleotides matching TRBD1. The germline CDR1 and CDR2 sequences are KGHSH and LQKENI. CDR3 size: 16 residues. V shed 3 bases, J shed 0 bases, and the junction held 6 bases outside the gene matches. The CDR3 spells CASSPVGTGSSYEQYF. CDR3 bases: TGTGCCAGCTCACCGGTCGGGACAGGGAGCTCCTACGAGCAGTACTTC.

The chain carries TRBV7-2 and TRBJ1-3, with D possibly TRBD1 on 6 matching bases. Germline assignment: CDR1 SGHTA and CDR2 FQGNSA. V was trimmed by 3 bases and J by 0 bases, leaving 15 bases between them. CDR3 size: 17 residues. The CDR3 DNA is TGTGCCAGCAGCTTCTTTGGGACAACAATCTCTGGAAACACCATATATTTT. This translates into CASSFFGTTISGNTIYF.

The chain employs TRBV5-6 and TRBJ2-1; a possible D gene is TRBD1 (5 bases). The CDR3 totals 13 residues. The germline V gene encodes CDR1 SGHDT and CDR2 YYEEEE. V was pared by 2 bases and J by 9 bases, with 12 bases between. CDR3 sequence (DNA): TGTGCCAGCAGCTTCAGTGGGGCCGCTGAGCAGTTCTTC. This translates into CASSFSGAAEQFF.

The CDR3 DNA follows: TGTGCCAGCAGCCTTGGACAGGGACGTGAAAAACTGTTTTTT. Protein: CASSLGQGREKLFF. This chain connects TRBV6-6 to TRBJ1-4; 8 positions agree with TRBD1. Germline V lookup: CDR1 MNHNY, CDR2 SVGAGI (reference sequence). The CDR3 spans 14 residues. Trimming removed 6 bases from V and 7 bases from J; junction bases left unmatched: 7.

Regarding this clone: The same CDR3 is also encoded by other DNA sequences in this sample. V usage is TRBV5-6 and J usage is TRBJ1-2; D may be TRBD1 (6 bases). The CDR3 is made up of 12 amino acids. Trimming left V 7 bases short and J 8 bases short, with 15 bases between. CDR1 is SGHDT, CDR2 YYEEEE, per germline. DNA for the CDR3: TGTGCCAGCGGTGGCAGGGGTGGAGGCTACACCTTC. Translated: CASGGRGGGYTF.

This chain joins TRBV27 and TRBJ2-6; TRBD2 aligns across 11 bases. Germline trimming cut 7 bases from V and 7 bases from J; bases unmatched to any gene: 12. This CDR3 has 17 amino acids. Germline CDR1 reads MNHEY; CDR2 reads SMNVEV (reference sequence). CDR3 sequence (DNA): TGTGCCAGCACCGCCGGGACTAGCGGCCTTCGCGCCAACGTCCTGACTTTC. Its translation: CASTAGTSGLRANVLTF.

The rearrangement uses TRBV5-1 and TRBJ2-1; the match to TRBD2 covers 11 bases. The CDR3 has 14 residues. Germline-derived CDR1 and CDR2 are SGHRS and YFSETQ. V lost 4 bases to trimming and J lost 6 bases; unmatched junction nucleotides: 3. The CDR3 bases are TGCGCCAGCAGCGGGGGACTAGCGGCCAATGAGCAGTTCTTC. Amino acid sequence: CASSGGLAANEQFF.

The rearrangement links TRBV29-1 to TRBJ2-7; D gene unclear. V lost 6 bases and J lost 5, with 8 bases in between. CDR3 length: 10 amino acids. Germline V gene lookup returns CDR1 SQVTM and CDR2 ANQGSEA. The CDR3 loop reads CSVGSDEQYF. The CDR3 DNA sequence: TGCAGCGTCGGTTCGGACGAGCAGTACTTC.

This rearrangement joins TRBV28 to TRBJ2-2; 7 bases line up with TRBD2. With V trimmed by 7 bases and J by 7 bases, 9 bases remained unmatched. Germline CDR1 and CDR2: MDHEN and SYDVKM. This CDR3 has 14 residues. CDR3 in DNA: TGTGCCAGCAACCCTGGGGGGGTGGACGGGGAGCTGTTTTTT. Amino acids: CASNPGGVDGELFF.